A single sample gave rise to the 17 T cell receptor beta chains below, sequenced in a study of blood T cells in healthy people across ages. Sample-barcoded 5' priming and a J-beta primer mix drove a second PCR of about 6 to 12 cycles. TCRdb reanalysed the 5' RACE reads using MiXCR and keeps one entry per CDR3 protein. The sample shows about 680,000 distinct CDR3 sequences, approximately 49% of them seen only once. The sequenced sample was blood. These receptors all come from a woman aged 60 to 75 in good health.

The sample holds a few counts of this clonotype. The chain has TRBV20-1 and TRBJ1-6; D is perhaps TRBD1 (6 bases). V was trimmed by 1 base and J by 6 bases, leaving 10 bases between them. The CDR3 is 14 residues long. From germline, CDR1 is DFQATT and CDR2 SNEGSKA (reference sequence). CDR3 sequence (DNA): TGCAGTGCTAGAGGAGGGGGGAGTAATTCACCCCTCCACTTT. It is translated as CSARGGGSNSPLHF.

The chain is built from TRBV29-1 and TRBJ2-7; 12 bases match TRBD2. Germline CDR1 is SQVTM and CDR2 is ANQGSEA. V was clipped by 1 base and J by 4 bases; unmatched bases: 2. The CDR3 is 14 residues long. CDR3 region: CSVEVTSGRYEQYF. The CDR3 DNA sequence: TGCAGCGTTGAAGTCACTAGCGGGAGGTACGAGCAGTACTTC.

This clonotype was recorded a few times. The chain recombines TRBV27 with TRBJ1-2, with no clear D. In germline, CDR1 is MNHEY, CDR2 SMNVEV (reference sequence). V lost 2 bases, J lost 2 bases, and 9 bases lay in between. This CDR3 has 14 residues. The CDR3 DNA follows: TGTGCCAGCAGTTTACTACCGTTGAACTATGGCTACACCTTC. This encodes CASSLLPLNYGYTF.

The chain is built from TRBV3-1 and TRBJ2-1, with TRBD2 identical over 10 bases. Trimming removed 2 bases from V and 4 bases from J; junction bases left unmatched: 2. Looked up from germline, CDR1 is LGHDT and CDR2 is YNNKEL (reference sequence). This CDR3 comprises 15 residues. DNA of the CDR3: TGTGCCAGCAGCCAACCACTAGCGGGGTACAATGAGCAGTTCTTC. Amino acid sequence: CASSQPLAGYNEQFF.

The chain joins TRBV25-1 to TRBJ2-3; TRBD2 is a possible D gene (6 bases). The CDR3 consists of 14 residues. Between the trimmed V and J ends, which lost 6 bases and 10 bases, there was a span of 20 bases. Germline CDR1 MGHDK, CDR2 SYGVNS. CDR3 nucleotide sequence: TGTGCCAGCAGGGGAGCCCAGTGGGGGGACCCGCAGTATTTT. Protein product: CASRGAQWGDPQYF.

This clonotype was seen more than once but under ten times. The chain's CDR3 is CASSQDTGAVANYGYTF. The CDR3 bases are TGCGCCAGCAGCCAAGATACTGGGGCGGTAGCTAACTATGGCTACACCTTC. The rearrangement joins TRBV4-3 to TRBJ1-2; D perhaps matches TRBD1 (5 bases). This CDR3 has 17 residues. Germline V gene sequence: CDR1 LGHNA, CDR2 YSLEER. Trimming removed 0 bases at V and 0 bases at J, with 14 bases between.

The gene calls are TRBV28 and TRBJ2-7; TRBD1 agrees at 7 bases. The DNA end is a closer match to TRBJ2-5, so the J assignment may be wrong. This CDR3 region has 14 residues. Looked up from germline, CDR1 is MDHEN and CDR2 is SYDVKM. The CDR3 DNA reads as TGTGCCAGCAGTTCCCTCGACAGGGTCGCGACCCAGTACTTC. Translation: CASSSLDRVATQYF.

Only a few counts were recorded for this clonotype. This rearrangement joins TRBV20-1 to TRBJ1-1; 7 bases match TRBD1. Germline V gene sequence: CDR1 DFQATT, CDR2 SNEGSKA (reference sequence). V was clipped by 1 base and J by 3 bases; unmatched bases: 5. There are 14 residues in the CDR3. The CDR3 sequence: CSARGHRGDTEAFF. The CDR3 DNA follows: TGCAGTGCTAGAGGTCACAGGGGAGACACTGAAGCTTTCTTT.

In its sample, this clonotype is medium-sized. The chain links TRBV28 to TRBJ2-7, with TRBD2 as a possible D gene (6 bases). V lost 6 bases and J lost 7, with 19 bases in between. CDR3 size: 14 residues. Germline CDR1 reads MDHEN; CDR2 reads SYDVKM. The CDR3 reads CASSPWGGEVEQYF. DNA of the CDR3: TGTGCCAGCAGCCCTTGGGGAGGAGAGGTAGAGCAGTACTTC. Based on the CDR3 plus reference TRBV28 and TRBJ2-7, the full variable domain is DVKVTQSSRYLVKRTGEKVFLECVQDMDHENMFWYRQDPGLGLRLIYFSYDVKMKEKGDIPEGYSVSREKKERFSLILESASTNQTSMYLCASSPWGGEVEQYFGPGTRLTVT.

The gene calls are TRBV12-3 or TRBV12-4 and TRBJ2-3; D is possibly TRBD2 (6 bases). This CDR3 has 15 amino acids. With 2 bases removed from V and 4 bases from J, the gap between germline ends came to 13 bases. CDR3 coding DNA: TGTGCCAGCAGTTTATCGGTGCGGGACCCAGATACGCAGTATTTT. Translating gives CASSLSVRDPDTQYF.

The V and J genes are TRBV20-1 and TRBJ1-2; D is ambiguous. The V gene's germline CDR1 is DFQATT and CDR2 SNEGSKA (reference sequence). CDR3 size: 11 residues. V was clipped by 6 bases and J by 4 bases, with 9 bases between them. DNA for the CDR3: TGCAGTGCCTCCGACCCCTATGGCTACACCTTC. Amino acid sequence: CSASDPYGYTF.

The V gene is TRBV20-1, the J gene TRBJ2-5; tentative D call: TRBD2 (5 bases). The CDR3 extends over 12 amino acids. Per germline, CDR1 DFQATT and CDR2 SNEGSKA (reference sequence). Trimming shortened V by 5 bases and J by 13 bases, and 20 bases separated the two germline ends. CDR3 DNA: TGCAGTGCTGAAAGGACCCCCGGGGATCCGTACTTC. This codes for CSAERTPGDPYF.

The chain is built from TRBV7-9 and TRBJ2-3; D remains ambiguous. The length of the CDR3 is 15 residues. Germline V gene data show CDR1 as SEHNR and CDR2 as FQNEAQ (reference sequence). The germline V and J ends were trimmed by 3 bases and 6 bases, with 16 bases remaining between them. CDR3 sequence reads: CASSFTDTKGDTQYF. The CDR3 DNA reads TGTGCCAGCAGCTTCACCGATACTAAAGGGGATACGCAGTATTTT.

To note about this clonotype: One end of the junction does not line up with germline, which may come from a read error. The chain recombines TRBV7-8 with TRBJ2-3, with TRBD2 as a possible D gene (6 bases). CDR1 SGHVS and CDR2 FQNEAQ come from the germline V gene. The CDR3 covers 15 residues. CDR3 DNA sequence: TGTGCCAGCAGCTTAGGGGGGGTGAGCACAGATGCGCAGTATTTT. This translates into CASSLGGVSTDAQYF. Full variable domain (missing parts from reference TRBV7-8 and TRBJ2-3): GAGVSQSPRYKVAKRGQDVALRCDPISGHVSLFWYQQALGQGPEFLTYFQNEAQLDKSGLPSDRFFAERPEGSVSTLKIQRTQQEDSAVYLCASSLGGVSTDAQYFGPGTRLTVL.

This clonotype has only a few counts. The CDR3 sequence is CASKATGPNTGELFF. CDR3 in DNA: TGTGCCAGCAAAGCGACAGGGCCCAACACCGGGGAGCTGTTTTTT. The chain joins TRBV2 to TRBJ2-2; TRBD1 matches at 7 bases. Germline V gives CDR1 SNHLY, CDR2 FYNNEI. V was clipped by 7 bases and J by 2 bases; unmatched bases: 7. This CDR3 is 15 amino acids long.

This clonotype was seen repeatedly, ten times or more. This rearrangement joins TRBV7-2 to TRBJ2-3; the D is unclear. The length of the CDR3 is 14 residues. Germline V gene sequence: CDR1 SGHTA, CDR2 FQGNSA. The V and J ends lost 2 bases and 0 bases respectively, with 6 bases between them. The CDR3 loop reads CASSLTWSTDTQYF. Here the CDR3 DNA reads TGTGCCAGCAGCTTAACCTGGAGCACAGATACGCAGTATTTT.

This clonotype turned up a few times. V is TRBV20-1 and J is TRBJ2-7; D might be TRBD1 or TRBD2, each matching 5 bases. Trimming shortened V by 6 bases and J by 2 bases, and 14 bases separated the two germline ends. Germline lookup yields CDR1 DFQATT and CDR2 SNEGSKA (reference sequence). This CDR3 region has 13 residues. CDR3 nucleotide sequence: TGCAGTGCGACCGGGACGTCAACCTACGAGCAGTACTTC. It is translated as CSATGTSTYEQYF.